The entry below describes one T cell receptor (beta chain). This sample is part of a study of human T cells and chemical hapten exposure. Study in general: Throughout the approximately 25-week study, diphenylcyclopropenone was applied weekly to the patients' scalps.

One entry per CDR3 protein, called by TCRdb with MiXCR from the RACE reads. The repertoire has 120,000 or so distinct CDR3 sequences, roughly 14% of them found once; the top ten carry around 2.7%. Time point here: pre-sensitization, week 0. Specified treatment: therapeutic diphenylcyclopropenone sensitization with weekly scalp DPC. The V gene lost 7 bases and the J gene lost 8 bases, with 19 bases spanning the gap. There are 14 residues in the CDR3. Germline CDR1 SNHLY, CDR2 FYNNEI. This chain uses TRBV2 with TRBJ2-3, with D tentatively TRBD2 (5 bases). Sequenced here: whole blood, sampled in connection with sensitization to the hapten diphenylcyclopropenone (DPC). The TCR sequence derives from a woman younger than 35 with alopecia areata. Some clones in this sample may be carry-over from other donors' samples. For the CDR3, the DNA is TGTGCCAGCAAGGCTAGCCCCATCCCTGTTACGCAGTATTTT. Encoded protein: CASKASPIPVTQYF.